This T cell receptor (beta chain) was captured by sequencing in a study of PD-1 blockade in classical Hodgkin lymphoma. Study results and caveats: There remain no defined causes for the repertoire differences, which possibly reflect disease activity or prior therapy. According to reports, newly diagnosed patients had lower baseline TCR diversity than healthy donors, and relapsed/refractory patients had lower baseline TCR diversity still. Newly diagnosed and completely responding patients shared comparable baseline diversity.

Exposure to brentuximab vedotin varied, and each patient had relapsed following autologous stem cell transplantation. Classification of best responses gave complete response, partial response or progressive disease. Comment on this clone: Antigen: not known.

Assay: immunoSEQ multiplex PCR; the TCRdb copy retains only in-frame clones and omits some. The sample contains about 100,000 clones, roughly 83% of which appear only once. Germline CDR1 and CDR2: GTSNPN and SVGIG (reference sequence). V was trimmed by 1 base and J by 0 bases, leaving 4 bases between them. The CDR3 is 13 amino acids. This sequence joins TRBV30 and TRBJ1-3; D unresolved. The sample was peripheral blood mononuclear cells (PBMCs), taken at baseline. This sequence was found in a human donor with classical Hodgkin lymphoma. As DNA, the CDR3 is TGTGCCTGGAGTGGGAGCTCTGGAAACACCATATATTTT. Translated: CAWSGSSGNTIYF. The entire variable domain, with the rest obtained from reference TRBV30 and TRBJ1-3, is as follows: SQTIHQWPATLVQPVGSPLSLECTVEGTSNPNLYWYRQAAGRGLQLLFYSVGIGQISSEVPQNLSASRPQDRQFILSSKKLLLSDSGFYLCAWSGSSGNTIYFGEGSWLTVV.